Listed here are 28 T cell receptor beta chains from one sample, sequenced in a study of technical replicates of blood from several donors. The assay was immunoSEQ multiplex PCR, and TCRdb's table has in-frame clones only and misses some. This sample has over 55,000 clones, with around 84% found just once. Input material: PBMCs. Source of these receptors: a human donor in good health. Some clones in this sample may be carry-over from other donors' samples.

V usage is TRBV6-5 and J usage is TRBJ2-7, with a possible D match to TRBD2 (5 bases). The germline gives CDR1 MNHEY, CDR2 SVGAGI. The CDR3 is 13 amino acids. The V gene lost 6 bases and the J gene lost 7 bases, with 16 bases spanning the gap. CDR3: CASRAPRVGEQYF. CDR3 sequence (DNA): TGTGCCAGCAGAGCCCCGAGGGTTGGGGAGCAGTACTTC.

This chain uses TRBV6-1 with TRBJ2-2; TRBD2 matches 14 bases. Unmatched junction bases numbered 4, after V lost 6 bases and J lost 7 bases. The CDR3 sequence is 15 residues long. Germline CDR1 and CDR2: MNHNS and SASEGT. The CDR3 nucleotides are TGTGCCAGCAGCGGGACTAGCGGGAGCAACGGGGAGCTGTTTTTT. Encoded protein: CASSGTSGSNGELFF.

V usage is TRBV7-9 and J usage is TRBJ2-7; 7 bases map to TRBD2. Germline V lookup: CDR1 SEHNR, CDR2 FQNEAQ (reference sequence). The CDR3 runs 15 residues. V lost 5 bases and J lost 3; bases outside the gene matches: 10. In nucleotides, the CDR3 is TGTGCCAGCAGCCACGCGAGCGGGGCCTTCTACGAGCAGTACTTC. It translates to CASSHASGAFYEQYF.

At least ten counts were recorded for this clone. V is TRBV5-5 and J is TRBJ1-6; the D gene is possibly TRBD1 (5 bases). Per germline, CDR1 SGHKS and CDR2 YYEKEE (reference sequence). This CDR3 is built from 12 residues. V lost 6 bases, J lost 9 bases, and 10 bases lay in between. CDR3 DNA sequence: TGTGCCAGCACTTGGGGGGTTTCACCCCTCCACTTT. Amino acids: CASTWGVSPLHF.

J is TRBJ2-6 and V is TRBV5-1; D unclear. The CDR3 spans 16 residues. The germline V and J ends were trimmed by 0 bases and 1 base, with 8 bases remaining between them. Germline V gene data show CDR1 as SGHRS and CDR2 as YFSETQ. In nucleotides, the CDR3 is TGCGCCAGCAGCTTGGCCGTCCTTTCTGGGGCCAACGTCCTGACTTTC. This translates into CASSLAVLSGANVLTF.

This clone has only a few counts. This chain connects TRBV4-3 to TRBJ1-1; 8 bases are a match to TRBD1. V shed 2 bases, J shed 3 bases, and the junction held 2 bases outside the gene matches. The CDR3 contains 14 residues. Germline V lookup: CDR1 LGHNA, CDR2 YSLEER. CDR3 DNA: TGCGCCAGCAGCCAATCGGGACAGGACACTGAAGCTTTCTTT. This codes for CASSQSGQDTEAFF.

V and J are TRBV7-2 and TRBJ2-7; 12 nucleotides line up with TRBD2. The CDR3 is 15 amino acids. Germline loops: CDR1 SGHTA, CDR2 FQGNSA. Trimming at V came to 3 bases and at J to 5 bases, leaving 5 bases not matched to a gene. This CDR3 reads CASSFLAGGDHEQYF. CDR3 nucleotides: TGTGCCAGCAGCTTTCTAGCGGGAGGGGACCACGAGCAGTACTTC.

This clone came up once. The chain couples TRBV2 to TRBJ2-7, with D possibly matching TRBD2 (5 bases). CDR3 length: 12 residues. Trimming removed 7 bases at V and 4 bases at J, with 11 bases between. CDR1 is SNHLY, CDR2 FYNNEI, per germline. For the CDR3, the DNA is TGTGCCAGCACCTTGAGGGAGTACGAGCAGTACTTC. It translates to CASTLREYEQYF.

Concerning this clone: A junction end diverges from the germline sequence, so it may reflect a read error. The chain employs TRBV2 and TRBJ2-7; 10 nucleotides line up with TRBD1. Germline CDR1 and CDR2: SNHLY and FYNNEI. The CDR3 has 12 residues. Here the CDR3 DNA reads TGCCGGGGACAGGGGTCCACCTACGAGCAGTACTTC. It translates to CRGQGSTYEQYF.

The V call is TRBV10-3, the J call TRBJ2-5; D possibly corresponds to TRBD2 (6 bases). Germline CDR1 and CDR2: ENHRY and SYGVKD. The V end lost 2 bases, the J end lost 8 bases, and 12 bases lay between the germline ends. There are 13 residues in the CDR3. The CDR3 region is CAISEQLAGTQYF. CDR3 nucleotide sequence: TGTGCCATCAGTGAGCAACTAGCAGGTACCCAGTACTTC.

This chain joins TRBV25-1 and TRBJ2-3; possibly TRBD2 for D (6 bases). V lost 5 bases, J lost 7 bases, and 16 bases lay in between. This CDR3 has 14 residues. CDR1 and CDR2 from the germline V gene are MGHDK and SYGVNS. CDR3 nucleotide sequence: TGTGCCAGCAGTCCAGCTGGAGGGGTTAATACGCAGTATTTT. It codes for CASSPAGGVNTQYF.

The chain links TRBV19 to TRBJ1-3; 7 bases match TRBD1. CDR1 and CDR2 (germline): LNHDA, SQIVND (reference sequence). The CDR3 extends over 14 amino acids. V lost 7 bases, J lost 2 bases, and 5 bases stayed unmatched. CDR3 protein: CASTIRGPGNTIYF. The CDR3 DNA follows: TGTGCCAGTACCATAAGGGGGCCTGGAAACACCATATATTTT.

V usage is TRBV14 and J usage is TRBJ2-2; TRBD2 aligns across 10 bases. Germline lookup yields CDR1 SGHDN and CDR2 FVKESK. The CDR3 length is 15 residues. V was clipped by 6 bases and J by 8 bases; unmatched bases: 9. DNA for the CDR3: TGTGCCAGCAGATCGAGCGGGAGGGGATCAGGGGAGCTGTTTTTT. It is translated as CASRSSGRGSGELFF.

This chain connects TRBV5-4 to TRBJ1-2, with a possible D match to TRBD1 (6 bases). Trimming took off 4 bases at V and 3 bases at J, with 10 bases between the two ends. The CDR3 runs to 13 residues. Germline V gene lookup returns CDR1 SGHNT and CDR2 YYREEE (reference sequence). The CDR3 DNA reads TGTGCCAGCAGCAGAGGACAGCACTATGGCTACACCTTC. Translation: CASSRGQHYGYTF.

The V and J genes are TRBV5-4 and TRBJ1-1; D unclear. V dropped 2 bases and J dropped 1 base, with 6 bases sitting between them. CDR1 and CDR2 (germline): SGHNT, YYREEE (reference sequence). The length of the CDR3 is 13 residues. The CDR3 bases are TGTGCCAGCAGCTTCTCTCGGAACACTGAAGCTTTCTTT. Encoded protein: CASSFSRNTEAFF.

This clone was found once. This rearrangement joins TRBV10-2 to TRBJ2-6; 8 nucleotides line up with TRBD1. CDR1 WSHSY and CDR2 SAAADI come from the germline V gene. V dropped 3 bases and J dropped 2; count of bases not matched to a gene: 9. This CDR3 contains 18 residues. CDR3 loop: CASSEDRGFYTGANVLTF. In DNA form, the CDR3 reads TGCGCCAGCAGTGAAGACAGGGGTTTCTACACTGGGGCCAACGTCCTGACTTTC.

This chain's CDR3 is CASSRQEKETQYF. In DNA, the CDR3 is TGTGCCAGCAGCAGACAGGAGAAAGAGACCCAGTACTTC. The chain carries TRBV21-1 and TRBJ2-5; the D segment call TRBD1 is taken from the table without a DNA check. TRBV21-1 is a documented pseudogene. The CDR3 extends over 13 amino acids.

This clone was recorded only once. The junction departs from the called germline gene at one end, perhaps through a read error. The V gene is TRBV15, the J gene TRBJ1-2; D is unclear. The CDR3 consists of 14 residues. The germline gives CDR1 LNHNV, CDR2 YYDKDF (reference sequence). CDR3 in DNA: TGTGCCACCAGCCGAGACGAGGGAAACTATGGCTACACCTTC. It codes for CATSRDEGNYGYTF. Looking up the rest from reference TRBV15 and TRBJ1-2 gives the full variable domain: DAMVIQNPRYQVTQFGKPVTLSCSQTLNHNVMYWYQQKSSQAPKLLFHYYDKDFNNEADTPDNFQSRRPNTSFCFLDIRSPGLGDTAMYLCATSRDEGNYGYTFGSGTRLTVV.

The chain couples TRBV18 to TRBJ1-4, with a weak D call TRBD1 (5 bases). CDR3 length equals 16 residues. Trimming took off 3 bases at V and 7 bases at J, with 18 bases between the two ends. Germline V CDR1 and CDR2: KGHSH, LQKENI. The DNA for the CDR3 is TGTGCCAGCTCACCGGGGCAGGGTGTGGGAAGTGAAAAACTGTTTTTT. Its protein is CASSPGQGVGSEKLFF.

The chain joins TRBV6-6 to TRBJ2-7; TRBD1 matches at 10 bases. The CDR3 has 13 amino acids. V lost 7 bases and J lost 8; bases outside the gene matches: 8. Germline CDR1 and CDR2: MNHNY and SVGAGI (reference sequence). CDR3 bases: TGTGCCAGCACGCCGGGACAGGGGTTAAAGCAGTACTTC. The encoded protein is CASTPGQGLKQYF.

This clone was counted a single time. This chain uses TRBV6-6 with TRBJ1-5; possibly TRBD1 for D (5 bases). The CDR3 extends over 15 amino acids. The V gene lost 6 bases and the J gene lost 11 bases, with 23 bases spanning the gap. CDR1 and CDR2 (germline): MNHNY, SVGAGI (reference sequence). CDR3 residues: CASSLEESGSTAQHF. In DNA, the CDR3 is TGTGCCAGCAGCCTGGAAGAATCAGGGTCAACAGCCCAGCATTTT.

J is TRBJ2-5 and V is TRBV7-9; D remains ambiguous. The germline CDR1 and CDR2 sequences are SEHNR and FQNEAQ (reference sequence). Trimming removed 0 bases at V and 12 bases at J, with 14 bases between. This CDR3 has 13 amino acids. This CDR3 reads CASSLARGRLKYF. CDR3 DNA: TGTGCCAGCAGCTTAGCGCGCGGCCGTCTTAAGTACTTC.

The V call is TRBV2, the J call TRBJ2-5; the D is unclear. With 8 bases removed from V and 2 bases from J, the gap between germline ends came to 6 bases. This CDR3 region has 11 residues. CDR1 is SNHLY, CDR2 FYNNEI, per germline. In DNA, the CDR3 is TGTGCCAGCTCCAGTCAAGAGACCCAGTACTTC. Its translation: CASSSQETQYF.

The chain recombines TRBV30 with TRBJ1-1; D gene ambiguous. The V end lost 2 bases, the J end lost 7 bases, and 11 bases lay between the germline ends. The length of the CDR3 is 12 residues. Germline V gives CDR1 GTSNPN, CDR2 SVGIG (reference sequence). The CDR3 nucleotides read TGTGCCTGGAGTCCCCAAGACTTTGAAGCTTTCTTT. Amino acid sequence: CAWSPQDFEAFF.

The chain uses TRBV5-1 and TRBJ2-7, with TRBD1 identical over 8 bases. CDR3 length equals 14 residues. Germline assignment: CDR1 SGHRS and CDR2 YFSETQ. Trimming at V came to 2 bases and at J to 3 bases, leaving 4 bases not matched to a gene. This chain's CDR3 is CASSFRTGSYEQYF. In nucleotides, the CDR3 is TGCGCCAGCAGCTTTAGGACAGGGAGCTACGAGCAGTACTTC.

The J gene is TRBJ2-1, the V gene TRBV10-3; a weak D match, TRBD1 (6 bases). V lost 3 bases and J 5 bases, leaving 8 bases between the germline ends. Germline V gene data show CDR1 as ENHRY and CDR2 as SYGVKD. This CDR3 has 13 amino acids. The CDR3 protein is CAISDRGDNEQFF. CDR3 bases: TGTGCCATCAGTGACAGGGGCGACAATGAGCAGTTCTTC.

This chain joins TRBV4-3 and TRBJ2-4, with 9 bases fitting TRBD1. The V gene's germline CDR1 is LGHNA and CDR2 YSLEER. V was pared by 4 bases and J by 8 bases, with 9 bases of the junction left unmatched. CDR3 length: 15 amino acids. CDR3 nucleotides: TGCGCCAGCAGCCGTACCGGGACAGGGAATGACATTCAGTACTTC. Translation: CASSRTGTGNDIQYF.

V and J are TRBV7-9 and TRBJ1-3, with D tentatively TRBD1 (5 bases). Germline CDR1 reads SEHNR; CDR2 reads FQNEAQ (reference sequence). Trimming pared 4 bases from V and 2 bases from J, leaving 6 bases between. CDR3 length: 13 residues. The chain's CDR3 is CASSSDTGNTIYF. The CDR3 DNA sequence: TGTGCCAGCAGCTCGGACACTGGAAACACCATATATTTT.